The next 4 T cell receptor beta chains were all read from a single sample in a study of chemoradiotherapy in HPV16-positive cancers. Measured with immunoSEQ multiplex PCR; TCRdb has only the in-frame clones, and not every one. Seen here are about 35,000 clones, roughly 86% observed once, and the top ten hold roughly 2.2%. The sequencing used blood, collected from a patient who underwent chemoradiotherapy. Receptors were obtained from a human donor with HPV-associated anogenital cancer.

Here the CDR3 reads CASSPALATAEAFF. In DNA, the CDR3 is TGTGCCAGCAGCCCCGCCTTAGCGACGGCTGAAGCTTTCTTT. This chain joins TRBV7-9 and TRBJ1-1; D unclear. CDR1 SEHNR and CDR2 FQNEAQ come from the germline V gene (reference sequence). The CDR3 contains 14 residues. V was clipped by 5 bases and J by 6 bases, with 16 bases between them.

The rearrangement joins TRBV6-4 to TRBJ2-3; D uncertain. Germline V gives CDR1 MRHNA, CDR2 SNTAGT. This CDR3 region has 13 residues. The V gene lost 0 bases and the J gene lost 5 bases, with 6 bases spanning the gap. DNA of the CDR3: TGTGCCAGCAGTGACTCAGAAAGAGATACGCAGTATTTT. It encodes CASSDSERDTQYF.

V and J are TRBV9 and TRBJ2-4; D might be TRBD2 (7 bases). The CDR3 totals 12 residues. With 8 bases removed from V and 9 bases from J, the gap between germline ends came to 15 bases. CDR1 SGDLS and CDR2 YYNGEE come from the germline V gene. The DNA for the CDR3 is TGTGCCAGTGAGGGGGGGATCGGCATTCAGTACTTC. Translation: CASEGGIGIQYF.

This rearrangement joins TRBV2 to TRBJ2-3; 10 nucleotides match TRBD2. The CDR3 is 18 amino acids. CDR1 and CDR2 (germline): SNHLY, FYNNEI. V lost 4 bases to trimming and J lost 1 base; unmatched junction nucleotides: 11. CDR3 sequence (DNA): TGTGCCAGCAGTGGACCATTCATAACTAGCGGGGGCACAGATACGCAGTATTTT. Translated, it gives CASSGPFITSGGTDTQYF.